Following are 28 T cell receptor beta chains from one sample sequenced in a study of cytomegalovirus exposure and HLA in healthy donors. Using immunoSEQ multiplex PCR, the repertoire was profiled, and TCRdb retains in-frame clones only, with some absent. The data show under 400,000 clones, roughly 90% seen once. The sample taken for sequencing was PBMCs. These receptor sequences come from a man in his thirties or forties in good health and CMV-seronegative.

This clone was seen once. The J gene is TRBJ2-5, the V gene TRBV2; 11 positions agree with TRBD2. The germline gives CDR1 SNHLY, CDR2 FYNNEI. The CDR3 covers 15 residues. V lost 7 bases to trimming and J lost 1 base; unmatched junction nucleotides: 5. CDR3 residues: CASIPGTSGQETQYF. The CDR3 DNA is TGTGCCAGCATCCCTGGGACTAGCGGCCAAGAGACCCAGTACTTC.

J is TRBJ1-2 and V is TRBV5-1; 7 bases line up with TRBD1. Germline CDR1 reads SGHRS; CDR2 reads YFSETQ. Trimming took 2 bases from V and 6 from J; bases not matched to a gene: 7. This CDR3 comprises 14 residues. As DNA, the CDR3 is TGCGCCAGCAGCTTACAGGGGATGGTCGATGGCTACACCTTC. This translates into CASSLQGMVDGYTF.

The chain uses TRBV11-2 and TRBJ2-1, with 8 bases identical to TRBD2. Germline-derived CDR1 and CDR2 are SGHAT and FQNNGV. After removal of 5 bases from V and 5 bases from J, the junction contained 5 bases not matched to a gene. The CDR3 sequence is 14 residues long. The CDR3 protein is CASSISGIHNEQFF. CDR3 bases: TGTGCCAGCAGCATTAGCGGGATCCACAATGAGCAGTTCTTC.

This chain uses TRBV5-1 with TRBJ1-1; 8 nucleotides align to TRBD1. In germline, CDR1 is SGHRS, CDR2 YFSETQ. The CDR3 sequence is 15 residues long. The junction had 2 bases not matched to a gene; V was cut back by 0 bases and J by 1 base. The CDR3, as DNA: TGCGCCAGCAGCTTGGTCGGACAGGGGAACACTGAAGCTTTCTTT. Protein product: CASSLVGQGNTEAFF.

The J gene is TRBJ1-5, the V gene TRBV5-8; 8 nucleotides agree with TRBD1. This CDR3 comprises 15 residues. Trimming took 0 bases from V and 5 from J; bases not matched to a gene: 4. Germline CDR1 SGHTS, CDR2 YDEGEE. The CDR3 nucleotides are TGTGCCAGCAGCTTGGGGACAGGGAGAGATCAGCCCCAGCATTTT. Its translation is CASSLGTGRDQPQHF.

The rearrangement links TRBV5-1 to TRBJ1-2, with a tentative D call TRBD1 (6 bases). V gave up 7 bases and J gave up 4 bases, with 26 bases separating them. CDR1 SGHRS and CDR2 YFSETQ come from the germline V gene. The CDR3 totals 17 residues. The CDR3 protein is CASFNVPDSNLPYGYTF. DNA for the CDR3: TGCGCCAGCTTCAATGTCCCGGACAGCAACCTACCCTATGGCTACACCTTC.

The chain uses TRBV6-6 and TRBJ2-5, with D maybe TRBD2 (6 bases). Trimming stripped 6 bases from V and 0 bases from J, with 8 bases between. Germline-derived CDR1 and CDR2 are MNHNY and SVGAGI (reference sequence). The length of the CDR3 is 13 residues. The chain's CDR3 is CASSAGNQETQYF. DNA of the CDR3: TGTGCCAGCAGCGCGGGGAACCAAGAGACCCAGTACTTC.

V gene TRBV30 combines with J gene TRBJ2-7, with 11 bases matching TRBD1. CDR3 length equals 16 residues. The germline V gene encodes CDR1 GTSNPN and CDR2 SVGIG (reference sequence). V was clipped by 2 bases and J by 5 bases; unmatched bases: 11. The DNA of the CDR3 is TGTGCCTGGAGTTCGACTGCGGACAGGGGGCCGCACGAGCAGTACTTC. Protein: CAWSSTADRGPHEQYF.

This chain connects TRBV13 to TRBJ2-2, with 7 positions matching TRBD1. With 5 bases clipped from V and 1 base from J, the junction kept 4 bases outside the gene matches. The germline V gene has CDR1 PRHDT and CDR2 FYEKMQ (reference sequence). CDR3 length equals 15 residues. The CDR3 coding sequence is TGTGCCAGCAGCGCAAGGACAGGGAACACCGGGGAGCTGTTTTTT. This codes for CASSARTGNTGELFF.

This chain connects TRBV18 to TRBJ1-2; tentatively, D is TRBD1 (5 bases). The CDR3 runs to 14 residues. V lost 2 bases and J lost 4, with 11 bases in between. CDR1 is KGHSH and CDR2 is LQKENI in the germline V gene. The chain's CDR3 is CASSPAVGGYGYTF. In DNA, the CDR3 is TGTGCCAGCTCACCAGCTGTGGGGGGCTATGGCTACACCTTC.

CDR3 residues: CASSQDELAGGTDTQYF. The CDR3 bases are TGCGCCAGCAGCCAAGATGAGCTAGCGGGGGGTACAGATACGCAGTATTTT. V gene TRBV4-1 combines with J gene TRBJ2-3; TRBD2 agrees at 11 bases. Unmatched junction bases numbered 5, after V lost 0 bases and J lost 3 bases. The CDR3 covers 17 residues. CDR1 is MGHRA, CDR2 YSYEKL, per germline.

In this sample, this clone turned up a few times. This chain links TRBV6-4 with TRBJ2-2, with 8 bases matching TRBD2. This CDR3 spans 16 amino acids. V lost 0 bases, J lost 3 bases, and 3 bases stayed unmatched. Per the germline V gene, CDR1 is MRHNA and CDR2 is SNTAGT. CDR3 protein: CASSDSNGGDTGELFF. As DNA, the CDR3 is TGTGCCAGCAGTGACTCGAACGGGGGGGACACCGGGGAGCTGTTTTTT.

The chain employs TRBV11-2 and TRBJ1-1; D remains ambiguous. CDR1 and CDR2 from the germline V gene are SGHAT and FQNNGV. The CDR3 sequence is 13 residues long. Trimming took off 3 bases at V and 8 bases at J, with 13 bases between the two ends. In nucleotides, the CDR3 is TGTGCCAGCAGCTTTTACAGCCGGTTGGAAGCTTTCTTT. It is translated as CASSFYSRLEAFF.

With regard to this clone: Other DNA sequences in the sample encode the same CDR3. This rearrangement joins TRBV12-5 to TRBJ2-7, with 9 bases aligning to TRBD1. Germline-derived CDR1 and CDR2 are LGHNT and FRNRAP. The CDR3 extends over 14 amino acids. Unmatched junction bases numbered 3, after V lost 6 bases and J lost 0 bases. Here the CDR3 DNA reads TGTGCTAGTGGGGCGGGACAGGGCTCCTACGAGCAGTACTTC. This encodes CASGAGQGSYEQYF.

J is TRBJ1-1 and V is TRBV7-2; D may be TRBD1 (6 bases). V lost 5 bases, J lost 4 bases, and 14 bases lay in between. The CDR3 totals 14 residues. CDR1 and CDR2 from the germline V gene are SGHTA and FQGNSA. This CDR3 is CASSEQGFATEAFF. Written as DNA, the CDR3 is TGTGCCAGCAGCGAACAGGGTTTCGCCACTGAAGCTTTCTTT.

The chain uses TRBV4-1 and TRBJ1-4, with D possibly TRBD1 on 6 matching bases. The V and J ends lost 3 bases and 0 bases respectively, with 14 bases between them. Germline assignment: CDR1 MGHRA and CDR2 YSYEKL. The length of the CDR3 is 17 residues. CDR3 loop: CASSQPTGSSTNEKLFF. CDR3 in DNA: TGCGCCAGCAGCCAGCCAACAGGGTCTTCAACTAATGAAAAACTGTTTTTT.

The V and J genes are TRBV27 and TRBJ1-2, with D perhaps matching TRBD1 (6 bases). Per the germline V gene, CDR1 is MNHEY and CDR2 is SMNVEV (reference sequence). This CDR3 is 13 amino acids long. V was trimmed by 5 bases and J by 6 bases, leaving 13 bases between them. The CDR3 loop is CASSIGTTDGYTF. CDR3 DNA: TGTGCCAGCAGTATCGGGACAACGGATGGCTACACCTTC.

As DNA, the CDR3 is TGTGCCAGCAGCCGGGGTTATAGCAATCAGCCCCAGCATTTT. This sequence encodes CASSRGYSNQPQHF. The chain joins TRBV5-8 to TRBJ1-5; D not resolved. The CDR3 loop spans 14 amino acids. V lost 4 bases and J lost 0, with 8 bases in between. Germline V gene data show CDR1 as SGHTS and CDR2 as YDEGEE.

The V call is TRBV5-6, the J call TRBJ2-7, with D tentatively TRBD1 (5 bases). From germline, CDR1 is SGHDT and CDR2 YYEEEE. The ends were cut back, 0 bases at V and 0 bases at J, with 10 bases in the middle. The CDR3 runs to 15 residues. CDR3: CASSLGQRSSYEQYF. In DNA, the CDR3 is TGTGCCAGCAGCTTGGGACAGAGAAGCTCCTACGAGCAGTACTTC. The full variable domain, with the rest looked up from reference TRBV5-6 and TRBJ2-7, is DAGVTQSPTHLIKTRGQQVTLRCSPKSGHDTVSWYQQALGQGPQFIFQYYEEEERQRGNFPDRFSGHQFPNYSSELNVNALLLGDSALYLCASSLGQRSSYEQYFGPGTRLTVT.

Written as DNA, the CDR3 is TGTGCCAGCAGCTTAGCCGCCGGGACAGGGAACACCGGGGAGCTGTTTTTT. This codes for CASSLAAGTGNTGELFF. The gene calls are TRBV7-2 and TRBJ2-2; TRBD1 agrees at 8 bases. The V segment lost 0 bases and the J segment 1 base; nucleotides outside the gene matches: 4. This CDR3 spans 17 amino acids. Germline V gene sequence: CDR1 SGHTA, CDR2 FQGNSA.

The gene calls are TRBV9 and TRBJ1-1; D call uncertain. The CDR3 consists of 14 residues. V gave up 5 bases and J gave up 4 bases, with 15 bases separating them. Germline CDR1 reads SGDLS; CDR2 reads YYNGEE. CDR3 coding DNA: TGTGCCAGCAGTCCGTACGACGGGAGCACTGAAGCTTTCTTT. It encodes CASSPYDGSTEAFF.

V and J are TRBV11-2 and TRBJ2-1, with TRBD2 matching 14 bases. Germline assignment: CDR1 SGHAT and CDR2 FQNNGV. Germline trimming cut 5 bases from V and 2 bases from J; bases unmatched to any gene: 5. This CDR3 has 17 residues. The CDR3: CASSPGTSGGTYNEQFF. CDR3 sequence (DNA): TGTGCCAGCAGCCCAGGGACTAGCGGGGGCACCTACAATGAGCAGTTCTTC.

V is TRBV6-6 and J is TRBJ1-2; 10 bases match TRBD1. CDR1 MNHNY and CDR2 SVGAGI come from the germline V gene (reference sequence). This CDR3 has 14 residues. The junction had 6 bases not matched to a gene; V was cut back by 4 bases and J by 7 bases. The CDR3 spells CASSWDRGSLGYTF. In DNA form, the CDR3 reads TGTGCCAGCAGTTGGGACAGGGGTAGTCTTGGCTACACCTTC.

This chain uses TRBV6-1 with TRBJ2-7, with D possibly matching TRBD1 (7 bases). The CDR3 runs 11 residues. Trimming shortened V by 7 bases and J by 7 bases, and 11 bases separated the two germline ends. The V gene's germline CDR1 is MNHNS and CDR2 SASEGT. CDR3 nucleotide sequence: TGTGCCAGCAATCAGGGGGGAGAGCAGTACTTC. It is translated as CASNQGGEQYF.

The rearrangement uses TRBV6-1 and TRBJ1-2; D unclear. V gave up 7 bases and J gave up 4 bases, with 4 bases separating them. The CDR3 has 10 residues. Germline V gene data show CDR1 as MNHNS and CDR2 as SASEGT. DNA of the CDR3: TGTGCCAGCACCCGCTATGGCTACACCTTC. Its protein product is CASTRYGYTF.

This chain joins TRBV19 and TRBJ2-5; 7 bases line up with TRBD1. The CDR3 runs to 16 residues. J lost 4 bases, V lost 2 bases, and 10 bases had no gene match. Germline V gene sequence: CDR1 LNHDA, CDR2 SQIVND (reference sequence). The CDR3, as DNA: TGTGCCAGTAGTATAAAGCCGGGACAGAACCTAGAGACCCAGTACTTC. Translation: CASSIKPGQNLETQYF. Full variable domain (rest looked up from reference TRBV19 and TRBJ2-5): DGGITQSPKYLFRKEGQNVTLSCEQNLNHDAMYWYRQDPGQGLRLIYYSQIVNDFQKGDIAEGYSVSREKKESFPLTVTSAQKNPTAFYLCASSIKPGQNLETQYFGPGTRLLVL.

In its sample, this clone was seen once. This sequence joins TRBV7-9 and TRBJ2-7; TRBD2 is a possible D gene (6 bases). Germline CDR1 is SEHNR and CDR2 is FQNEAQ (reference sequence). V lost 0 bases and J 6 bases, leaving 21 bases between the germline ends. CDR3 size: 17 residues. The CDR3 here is CASSLAGTSAAAGEQYF. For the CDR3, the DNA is TGTGCCAGCAGCTTAGCCGGAACGTCCGCAGCAGCGGGCGAGCAGTACTTC.

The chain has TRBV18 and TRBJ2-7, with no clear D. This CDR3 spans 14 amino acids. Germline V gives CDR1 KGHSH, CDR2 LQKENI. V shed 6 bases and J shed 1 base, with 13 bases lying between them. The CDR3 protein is CASSPVEASYEQYF. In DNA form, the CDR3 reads TGTGCCAGCTCGCCGGTTGAGGCTTCCTACGAGCAGTACTTC.